These 18 T cell receptor beta chains were sequenced from one sample in a study of radiotherapy plus CTLA-4 blockade in lung cancer (dated by TCRdb to 2016 to 2019). The library came from the immunoSEQ multiplex PCR assay. This is the immuneACCESS table as TCRdb keeps it, with only in-frame sequences that have V and J called. A part of the clones is gone; compared with another copy, unresolved V genes explain less than half, and the rest is unexplained. The sample table shows some 96,000 clones, and 70% to 90% are seen once. The leading ten clones occupy 4.9% of the sample. Sequences were derived from peripheral blood, sampled from a patient treated with radiotherapy plus ipilimumab. The receptors shown here come from a human donor with non-small cell lung cancer that progressed on radiotherapy plus ipilimumab.

This chain connects TRBV7-3 to TRBJ2-3; 7 nucleotides align to TRBD2. The CDR3 loop spans 14 amino acids. The V gene end was trimmed by 4 bases and the J gene end by 0 bases; junction bases not matched to a gene: 1. Germline loops: CDR1 SGHTA, CDR2 FQGTGA. CDR3: CASSYSGSTDTQYF. CDR3 DNA sequence: TGTGCCAGCAGCTATAGCGGGAGCACAGATACGCAGTATTTT.

The chain links TRBV5-4 to TRBJ2-7; D possibly corresponds to TRBD1 (5 bases). With 4 bases removed from V and 4 bases from J, the gap between germline ends came to 9 bases. CDR1 and CDR2 (germline): SGHNT, YYREEE (reference sequence). The CDR3 is 12 amino acids. The CDR3 sequence is CASSHDSYEQYF. The CDR3 region has the DNA TGTGCCAGCAGCCACGACAGTTACGAGCAGTACTTC.

This clone was seen a handful of times. The chain combines TRBV6-5 with TRBJ2-7, with 9 bases fitting TRBD1. Germline CDR1 reads MNHEY; CDR2 reads SVGAGI. With 6 bases clipped from V and 6 bases from J, the junction kept 6 bases outside the gene matches. The CDR3 runs to 13 residues. The CDR3 protein is CASSSGTGTEQYF. CDR3 in DNA: TGTGCCAGCAGCTCCGGGACAGGGACCGAGCAGTACTTC.

This clone was found a few times. This rearrangement joins TRBV2 to TRBJ2-5, with D possibly TRBD2 on 6 matching bases. Between the trimmed V and J ends, which lost 7 bases and 4 bases, there was a span of 16 bases. Germline-derived CDR1 and CDR2 are SNHLY and FYNNEI. This CDR3 is 14 amino acids long. The CDR3 DNA is TGTGCCAGCACCATTCGGGGGATTGGAGAGACCCAGTACTTC. This codes for CASTIRGIGETQYF.

With regard to this clone: One end of the junction varies from germline; a read error may be responsible. Different DNA sequences within this sample yield the same CDR3. The chain joins TRBV6-1 to TRBJ1-1; D gene uncertain. Germline CDR1 is MNHNS and CDR2 is SASEGT. CDR3 length: 16 residues. The CDR3: CASSEVVGVGNTEAFF. In DNA form, the CDR3 reads TGTGCCAGCAGCGAAGTGGTAGGCGTAGGGAACACTGAAGCTTTCTTT.

The rearrangement uses TRBV4-1 and TRBJ2-1; 10 nucleotides agree with TRBD2. CDR3 length: 15 residues. J lost 5 bases, V lost 1 base, and 2 bases had no gene match. Germline V gives CDR1 MGHRA, CDR2 YSYEKL. Written as DNA, the CDR3 is TGCGCCAGCAGCCAAGCCGGGACTAGCGACAATGAGCAGTTCTTC. Its protein is CASSQAGTSDNEQFF.

V usage is TRBV5-1 and J usage is TRBJ2-2; 7 bases match TRBD1. Germline CDR1 and CDR2: SGHRS and YFSETQ. Unmatched junction bases numbered 6, after V lost 6 bases and J lost 1 base. This CDR3 is built from 15 residues. CDR3 loop: CASTKYRGNTGELFF. CDR3 in DNA: TGCGCCAGCACGAAGTACAGGGGGAACACCGGGGAGCTGTTTTTT. Combining the CDR3 with reference TRBV5-1 and TRBJ2-2 gives the whole variable domain KAGVTQTPRYLIKTRGQQVTLSCSPISGHRSVSWYQQTPGQGLQFLFEYFSETQRNKGNFPGRFSGRQFSNSRSEMNVSTLELGDSALYLCASTKYRGNTGELFFGEGSRLTVL.

In regard to this clone: Other nucleotide sequences from this sample produce the same CDR3. Written as DNA, the CDR3 is TGCGCCAGCAGCTTGAGCGGGCCGAGCACAGATACGCAGTATTTT. Translating it yields CASSLSGPSTDTQYF. The genes are TRBV5-1 and TRBJ2-3; a weak D match, TRBD2 (6 bases). V was cut by 1 base and J by 0 bases, with 9 bases left in between. The CDR3 loop spans 15 amino acids. The V gene's germline CDR1 is SGHRS and CDR2 YFSETQ.

The rearrangement uses TRBV14 and TRBJ2-7, with 12 bases fitting TRBD1. Germline lookup yields CDR1 SGHDN and CDR2 FVKESK. CDR3 length: 15 amino acids. V gave up 3 bases and J gave up 3 bases; unmatched junction bases: 3. CDR3 region: CASSHWDRGRYEQYF. The CDR3 DNA is TGTGCCAGCAGCCACTGGGACAGGGGGCGCTACGAGCAGTACTTC.

The V gene is TRBV18, the J gene TRBJ1-3; D unresolved. The ends were cut back, 8 bases at V and 0 bases at J, with 8 bases in the middle. Germline CDR1 is KGHSH and CDR2 is LQKENI. The CDR3 is 13 amino acids. CDR3 sequence reads: CASAESSGNTIYF. The CDR3 bases are TGTGCCAGCGCAGAGAGCTCTGGAAACACCATATATTTT. The variable domain in full, completed from reference TRBV18 and TRBJ1-3, reads NAGVMQNPRHLVRRRGQEARLRCSPMKGHSHVYWYRQLPEEGLKFMVYLQKENIIDESGMPKERFSAEFPKEGPSILRIQQVVRGDSAAYFCASAESSGNTIYFGEGSWLTVV.

The chain has TRBV25-1 and TRBJ1-1; maybe TRBD1 (6 bases). The germline CDR1 and CDR2 sequences are MGHDK and SYGVNS. V lost 3 bases and J 0 bases, leaving 8 bases between the germline ends. This CDR3 region has 14 residues. The CDR3 bases are TGTGCCAGCAGTGAGACAGGTTTGAACACTGAAGCTTTCTTT. Translation: CASSETGLNTEAFF.

The V and J genes are TRBV5-6 and TRBJ2-2, with a tentative D call TRBD1 (6 bases). Trimming removed 4 bases at V and 5 bases at J, with 15 bases between. The CDR3 loop spans 15 amino acids. Germline loops: CDR1 SGHDT, CDR2 YYEEEE. This CDR3 reads CASSIDRSRTGELFF. For the CDR3, the DNA is TGTGCCAGCAGCATCGACAGGTCGCGGACCGGGGAGCTGTTTTTT. Full variable domain (remainder filled in from reference TRBV5-6 and TRBJ2-2): DAGVTQSPTHLIKTRGQQVTLRCSPKSGHDTVSWYQQALGQGPQFIFQYYEEEERQRGNFPDRFSGHQFPNYSSELNVNALLLGDSALYLCASSIDRSRTGELFFGEGSRLTVL.

The gene calls are TRBV5-1 and TRBJ2-7; D unresolved. The V gene's germline CDR1 is SGHRS and CDR2 YFSETQ. CDR3 length equals 14 residues. Trimming took 2 bases from V and 2 from J, leaving 11 bases between them. The CDR3 spells CASSFDGRTYEQYF. The CDR3 DNA follows: TGCGCCAGCAGCTTCGACGGCAGGACCTACGAGCAGTACTTC.

The chain uses TRBV5-1 and TRBJ1-2; D not certain. There are 13 residues in the CDR3. V shed 1 base and J shed 7 bases, with 11 bases lying between them. Germline assignment: CDR1 SGHRS and CDR2 YFSETQ. The CDR3 reads CASSLFGDPGYTF. The DNA for the CDR3 is TGCGCCAGCAGCTTGTTTGGCGACCCTGGCTACACCTTC.

The sample holds a few counts of this clone. The rearrangement joins TRBV5-1 to TRBJ2-7, with 8 bases lining up with TRBD1. Germline V gene sequence: CDR1 SGHRS, CDR2 YFSETQ. This CDR3 is built from 14 residues. The trim removed 5 bases at V and 5 bases at J, leaving 9 bases unmatched. CDR3 coding DNA: TGCGCCAGCAGATCCCGACAGGGGAAAGACGAGCAGTACTTC. Its translation: CASRSRQGKDEQYF.

The J gene is TRBJ2-1, the V gene TRBV18; no clear D. This CDR3 comprises 14 residues. Trimming cost V 2 bases and J 2 bases, with 7 bases left between them. From germline, CDR1 is KGHSH and CDR2 LQKENI. CDR3 protein: CASSPVGTYNEQFF. CDR3 sequence (DNA): TGTGCCAGCTCACCAGTGGGGACCTACAATGAGCAGTTCTTC.

The V gene is TRBV7-8, the J gene TRBJ2-5; D is unclear. Per germline, CDR1 SGHVS and CDR2 FQNEAQ. V lost 1 base and J 3 bases, leaving 15 bases between the germline ends. This CDR3 has 16 residues. This chain's CDR3 is CASSLGLRNWEETQYF. The CDR3 DNA is TGTGCCAGCAGCTTAGGTTTGCGGAACTGGGAAGAGACCCAGTACTTC.

This clone was counted at least ten times. This chain joins TRBV4-1 and TRBJ2-1; D is perhaps TRBD2 (5 bases). The CDR3 has 17 amino acids. Trimming cost V 2 bases and J 4 bases, with 18 bases left between them. CDR1 and CDR2 from the germline V gene are MGHRA and YSYEKL. The CDR3 here is CASSQPALGDGYNEQFF. CDR3 in DNA: TGCGCCAGCAGCCAACCCGCCTTGGGAGACGGGTACAATGAGCAGTTCTTC.